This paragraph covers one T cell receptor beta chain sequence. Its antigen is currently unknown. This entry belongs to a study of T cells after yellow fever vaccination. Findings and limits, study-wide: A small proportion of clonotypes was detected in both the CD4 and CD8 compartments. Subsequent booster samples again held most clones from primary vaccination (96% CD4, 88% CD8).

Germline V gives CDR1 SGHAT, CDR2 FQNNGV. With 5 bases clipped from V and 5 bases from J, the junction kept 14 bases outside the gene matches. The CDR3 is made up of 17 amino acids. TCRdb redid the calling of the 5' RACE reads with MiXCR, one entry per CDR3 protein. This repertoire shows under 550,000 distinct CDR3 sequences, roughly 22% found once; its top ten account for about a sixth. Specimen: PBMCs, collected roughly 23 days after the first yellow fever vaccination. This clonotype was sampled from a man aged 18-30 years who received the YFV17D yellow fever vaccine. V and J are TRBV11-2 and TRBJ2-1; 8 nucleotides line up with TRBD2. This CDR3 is CASSQRGGGTTHNEQFF. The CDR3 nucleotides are TGTGCCAGCAGCCAACGCGGCGGGGGGACCACTCACAATGAGCAGTTCTTC. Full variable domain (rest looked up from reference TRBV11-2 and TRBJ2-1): EAGVAQSPRYKIIEKRQSVAFWCNPISGHATLYWYQQILGQGPKLLIQFQNNGVVDDSQLPKDRFSAERLKGVDSTLKIQPAKLEDSAVYLCASSQRGGGTTHNEQFFGPGTRLTVL.